There are a few counts of the clone carrying this TCR beta chain. The target antigen is unknown. The data were taken from a study of response to subunit inactivated influenza vaccine. Overall study results and limits: Authors suggested seasonal influenza vaccinations each recruit few new T cells.

TCRdb reanalysed the RT-PCR reads using MiXCR and keeps one entry per CDR3 protein. The sample carries 700,000 to 900,000 distinct CDR3 sequences, around 21% recorded once. Trimming took 2 bases from V and 5 from J, leaving 13 bases between them. The V gene's germline CDR1 is DFQATT and CDR2 SNEGSKA (reference sequence). The CDR3 length is 14 residues. The TCR comes from a man in his fifties who received an inactivated influenza vaccine. The chain carries TRBV20-1 and TRBJ1-3, with no clear D. The source material was PBMCs from blood, sampled 5 days after vaccination. In DNA form, the CDR3 reads TGCAGTGCTAGACCATTCAGGTCTCGAAACACCATATATTTT. Its translation: CSARPFRSRNTIYF.